Shown below are 29 T cell receptor beta chains from a single sample sequenced in a study of blood T cell repertoires in COVID-19. Produced via immunoSEQ multiplex PCR; TCRdb's table is partial and in-frame only. The sample gives 130,000 to 150,000 clones, around 80% of which show up once; 5.5% to 7% is in the top ten. The source material was peripheral blood. All receptors derive from a human donor in a cohort sampled during active COVID-19.

This clone was recorded only once. This rearrangement joins TRBV11-3 to TRBJ1-1; weak D call: TRBD1 (6 bases). Trimming took 2 bases from V and 1 from J, leaving 8 bases between them. Germline CDR1 is SGHNT and CDR2 is YENEEA. The CDR3 consists of 14 residues. The CDR3 nucleotides read TGTGCCAGCAGCTTAAGGGGGTCGAACACTGAAGCTTTCTTT. Residues: CASSLRGSNTEAFF. The entire variable domain, with the rest obtained from reference TRBV11-3 and TRBJ1-1, is as follows: EAGVVQSPRYKIIEKKQPVAFWCNPISGHNTLYWYLQNLGQGPELLIRYENEEAVDDSQLPKDRFSAERLKGVDSTLKIQPAELGDSAVYLCASSLRGSNTEAFFGQGTRLTVV.

The J gene is TRBJ1-1, the V gene TRBV7-9; D is unresolved. This CDR3 region has 15 residues. The germline V gene encodes CDR1 SEHNR and CDR2 FQNEAQ (reference sequence). Trimming removed 2 bases at V and 5 bases at J, with 15 bases between. The CDR3 bases are TGTGCCAGCAGCTTATTACCGTGGGGAGGAACTGAAGCTTTCTTT. This gives the protein CASSLLPWGGTEAFF. The full variable domain, completed using reference TRBV7-9 and TRBJ1-1, is DTGVSQNPRHKITKRGQNVTFRCDPISEHNRLYWYRQTLGQGPEFLTYFQNEAQLEKSRLLSDRFSAERPKGSFSTLEIQRTEQGDSAMYLCASSLLPWGGTEAFFGQGTRLTVV.

This chain links TRBV3-1 (or the pseudogene TRBV3-2) with TRBJ2-5, with D uncertain. Germline V gene data show CDR1 as LGHDT and CDR2 as YNNKEL (reference sequence). This CDR3 is built from 14 residues. Trimming shortened V by 3 bases and J by 5 bases, and 13 bases separated the two germline ends. For the CDR3, the DNA is TGTGCCAGCAGCCATTCAGCAGTGGGCGAGACCCAGTACTTC. As protein: CASSHSAVGETQYF.

The genes are TRBV6-5 and TRBJ2-7; weak D call: TRBD1 (6 bases). CDR1 MNHEY and CDR2 SVGAGI come from the germline V gene. This CDR3 is 15 amino acids long. The V end lost 0 bases, the J end lost 6 bases, and 15 bases lay between the germline ends. Here the CDR3 DNA reads TGTGCCAGCAGTTACTCCCCACCACAGGGAAGCGAGCAGTACTTC. Its translation: CASSYSPPQGSEQYF.

This chain links TRBV18 with TRBJ1-6; D not certain. V lost 1 base to trimming and J lost 7 bases, with 11 bases between them. The CDR3 consists of 15 residues. Germline V lookup: CDR1 KGHSH, CDR2 LQKENI. The CDR3 DNA sequence: TGTGCCAGCTCACCACTGGGCAGTACCAATTCACCCCTCCACTTT. As protein: CASSPLGSTNSPLHF.

J is TRBJ2-5 and V is TRBV3-1 (or the pseudogene TRBV3-2), with D possibly being TRBD1 (5 bases). The germline V gene encodes CDR1 LGHDT and CDR2 YNNKEL (reference sequence). The CDR3 length is 13 residues. The ends were cut back, 4 bases at V and 5 bases at J, with 11 bases in the middle. The CDR3 here is CASSPTKGETQYF. In DNA form, the CDR3 reads TGTGCCAGCAGCCCCACGAAGGGGGAGACCCAGTACTTC.

V gene TRBV6-5 combines with J gene TRBJ1-3; unclear D gene. The germline gives CDR1 MNHEY, CDR2 SVGAGI. This CDR3 spans 15 amino acids. Trimming took off 2 bases at V and 0 bases at J, with 8 bases between the two ends. The DNA of the CDR3 is TGTGCCAGCAGTTACGATCGTAGCTCTGGAAACACCATATATTTT. Translation gives CASSYDRSSGNTIYF.

This rearrangement joins TRBV6-1 to TRBJ1-2; TRBD1 is a possible D gene (6 bases). CDR3 length equals 16 residues. Germline CDR1 is MNHNS and CDR2 is SASEGT. The germline V and J ends were trimmed by 4 bases and 5 bases, with 20 bases remaining between them. The CDR3 spells CASSGTPGGAPYGYTF. In nucleotides, the CDR3 is TGTGCCAGCAGTGGAACCCCGGGGGGGGCCCCATATGGCTACACCTTC.

The genes are TRBV6-5 and TRBJ2-7; 9 bases fit TRBD2. CDR1 and CDR2 (germline): MNHEY, SVGAGI. V dropped 8 bases and J dropped 5; count of bases not matched to a gene: 7. This CDR3 has 13 residues. In DNA, the CDR3 is TGTGCCAGCTTAGCGGGGGAAGCTCACGAGCAGTACTTC. This encodes CASLAGEAHEQYF.

V is TRBV19 and J is TRBJ1-1; weak D call: TRBD1 (5 bases). CDR1 and CDR2 from the germline V gene are LNHDA and SQIVND (reference sequence). The V end was cut by 4 bases, the J end by 4 bases, with 22 bases between. The CDR3 is 17 residues long. CDR3 in DNA: TGTGCCAGTAGTACTGGGTGGGTTACAGGTCGCGGCACTGAAGCTTTCTTT. Protein sequence: CASSTGWVTGRGTEAFF.

The rearrangement uses TRBV6-2 or TRBV6-3 and TRBJ1-4; weak D call: TRBD1 (5 bases). V was clipped by 6 bases and J by 10 bases, with 15 bases between them. The germline V gene has CDR1 MNHEY and CDR2 SVGEGT. This CDR3 has 13 residues. The CDR3, as DNA: TGTGCCAGCAGCCCTGCAGGGCCCGCAAAACTGTTTTTT. This gives the protein CASSPAGPAKLFF.

The rearrangement links TRBV7-2 to TRBJ2-1; D ambiguous. V lost 1 base and J 8 bases, leaving 12 bases between the germline ends. The CDR3 is 14 residues long. Germline assignment: CDR1 SGHTA and CDR2 FQGNSA. The CDR3 region is CASSLGQLRDEQFF. In nucleotides, the CDR3 is TGTGCCAGCAGCTTAGGGCAATTACGGGATGAGCAGTTCTTC.

This chain joins TRBV12-5 and TRBJ2-5, with D possibly TRBD1 on 6 matching bases. V shed 6 bases and J shed 1 base, with 12 bases lying between them. The CDR3 has 14 residues. From germline, CDR1 is LGHNT and CDR2 FRNRAP. CDR3 DNA sequence: TGTGCTAGTGGCTCCGGGACACTCCAAGAGACCCAGTACTTC. Protein product: CASGSGTLQETQYF.

This rearrangement joins TRBV9 to TRBJ2-3; 14 bases align to TRBD2. This CDR3 is 16 amino acids long. From germline, CDR1 is SGDLS and CDR2 YYNGEE. With V trimmed by 3 bases and J by 5 bases, 5 bases remained unmatched. The CDR3 nucleotides read TGTGCCAGCAGCGCGACTAGCGGGGGGGACGAAGATACGCAGTATTTT. Its translation: CASSATSGGDEDTQYF.

This clone was seen a handful of times. The chain recombines TRBV5-1 with TRBJ2-3, with TRBD2 as a possible D gene (5 bases). CDR1 is SGHRS and CDR2 is YFSETQ in the germline V gene. V dropped 2 bases and J dropped 0 bases, with 13 bases sitting between them. This CDR3 contains 16 residues. The CDR3 sequence is CASSFQAATSTDTQYF. The CDR3 region has the DNA TGCGCCAGCAGCTTTCAAGCGGCCACTAGCACAGATACGCAGTATTTT. Supplemented by reference TRBV5-1 and TRBJ2-3, the full variable domain reads KAGVTQTPRYLIKTRGQQVTLSCSPISGHRSVSWYQQTPGQGLQFLFEYFSETQRNKGNFPGRFSGRQFSNSRSEMNVSTLELGDSALYLCASSFQAATSTDTQYFGPGTRLTVL.

This clone was seen once. The rearrangement links TRBV19 to TRBJ1-1; the match to TRBD1 covers 8 bases. Germline CDR1 reads LNHDA; CDR2 reads SQIVND (reference sequence). The CDR3 length is 19 residues. V shed 9 bases, J shed 2 bases, and the junction held 23 bases outside the gene matches. The CDR3 DNA follows: TGTGCCAGCCAATGGGGGGCCAGGGGGCGAATCTTGGGTAACACTGAAGCTTTCTTT. As protein: CASQWGARGRILGNTEAFF. The full variable domain, with the rest looked up from reference TRBV19 and TRBJ1-1, is DGGITQSPKYLFRKEGQNVTLSCEQNLNHDAMYWYRQDPGQGLRLIYYSQIVNDFQKGDIAEGYSVSREKKESFPLTVTSAQKNPTAFYLCASQWGARGRILGNTEAFFGQGTRLTVV.

The CDR3 protein is CASSIEQGRSYEQYF. The CDR3 DNA reads TGTGCCAGCAGCATTGAACAGGGGCGCTCCTACGAGCAGTACTTC. The chain links TRBV11-2 to TRBJ2-7; TRBD1 aligns across 7 bases. Germline CDR1 SGHAT, CDR2 FQNNGV. Germline trimming cut 5 bases from V and 0 bases from J; bases unmatched to any gene: 7. The CDR3 is 15 residues long.

This chain joins TRBV7-6 and TRBJ2-3; TRBD2 aligns across 13 bases. The CDR3 covers 17 residues. The ends lost 1 base at V and 0 bases at J; junction bases unmatched: 1. CDR1 and CDR2 from the germline V gene are SGHVS and FNYEAQ. The CDR3: CASSLVTSGGSTDTQYF. DNA of the CDR3: TGTGCCAGCAGCTTAGTGACTAGCGGGGGGAGCACAGATACGCAGTATTTT.

V gene TRBV5-5 combines with J gene TRBJ2-5; 7 positions agree with TRBD2. The CDR3 totals 13 residues. Per the germline V gene, CDR1 is SGHKS and CDR2 is YYEKEE (reference sequence). V lost 3 bases and J lost 4; bases outside the gene matches: 3. The DNA of the CDR3 is TGTGCCAGCAGCTGGACGGGGGGAGAGACCCAGTACTTC. Translation: CASSWTGGETQYF.

The chain uses TRBV5-6 and TRBJ2-7; possible D gene TRBD1, 6 bases. The CDR3 spans 13 residues. The V and J ends lost 3 bases and 11 bases respectively, with 18 bases between them. Germline V gives CDR1 SGHDT, CDR2 YYEEEE. The CDR3 region has the DNA TGTGCCAGCAGCTCGGGCTCGACAGGAATGAAGTACTTC. It specifies CASSSGSTGMKYF.

The chain has TRBV5-1 and TRBJ2-5; D perhaps matches TRBD2 (6 bases). Germline V CDR1 and CDR2: SGHRS, YFSETQ. The CDR3 consists of 15 residues. V was shortened by 0 bases and J by 1 base, with 10 bases between the two germline ends. The chain's CDR3 is CASSLAGTLQETQYF. CDR3 DNA sequence: TGCGCCAGCAGCTTGGCCGGGACTCTCCAAGAGACCCAGTACTTC.

This rearrangement joins TRBV5-6 to TRBJ1-2; D is undetermined. The V gene's germline CDR1 is SGHDT and CDR2 YYEEEE. The CDR3 covers 13 residues. V was clipped by 4 bases and J by 6 bases, with 13 bases between them. CDR3 amino acids: CASSPLGRDGYTF. The DNA for the CDR3 is TGTGCCAGCAGCCCATTGGGGAGGGATGGCTACACCTTC. Looking up the rest from reference TRBV5-6 and TRBJ1-2 gives the full variable domain: DAGVTQSPTHLIKTRGQQVTLRCSPKSGHDTVSWYQQALGQGPQFIFQYYEEEERQRGNFPDRFSGHQFPNYSSELNVNALLLGDSALYLCASSPLGRDGYTFGSGTRLTVV.

This clone was found once. Given a much more abundant clone one base away, this may be a read error. The rearrangement links TRBV5-4 to TRBJ1-1; 7 nucleotides match TRBD1. Germline V lookup: CDR1 SGHNT, CDR2 YYREEE (reference sequence). After removal of 3 bases from V and 0 bases from J, the junction contained 2 bases not matched to a gene. The CDR3 consists of 14 residues. In DNA, the CDR3 is TGTGCCAGCAGCTCCGACAGGGTGAACACTGAAGCTTTCTTT. Translating gives CASSSDRVNTEAFF.

The V gene is TRBV5-1, the J gene TRBJ1-1; 7 nucleotides match TRBD1. The trim removed 5 bases at V and 4 bases at J, leaving 11 bases unmatched. The CDR3 runs 15 residues. The germline gives CDR1 SGHRS, CDR2 YFSETQ. The CDR3 DNA reads TGCGCCAGCAGGCAGACCGACAGGGCTGGCACTGAAGCTTTCTTT. Amino acid sequence: CASRQTDRAGTEAFF.

The table lists this clone with a few counts. V and J are TRBV13 and TRBJ2-7; 10 nucleotides line up with TRBD2. The CDR3 consists of 15 residues. V lost 5 bases and J lost 2; bases outside the gene matches: 6. Germline CDR1 PRHDT, CDR2 FYEKMQ (reference sequence). This CDR3 reads CASSPRTSGPYEQYF. CDR3 bases: TGTGCCAGCAGCCCTAGGACTAGCGGACCCTACGAGCAGTACTTC.

V is TRBV5-1 and J is TRBJ2-1, with TRBD1 identical over 8 bases. Unmatched junction bases numbered 6, after V lost 0 bases and J lost 7 bases. The CDR3 covers 15 residues. Germline CDR1 and CDR2: SGHRS and YFSETQ. CDR3 protein: CASSLEGRDRNEQFF. The CDR3 region has the DNA TGCGCCAGCAGCTTGGAGGGACGGGACAGGAATGAGCAGTTCTTC.

This CDR3 is CASSETTRAVSDYGYTF. CDR3 bases: TGTGCCAGCAGTGAAACTACCAGGGCGGTTTCGGACTATGGCTACACCTTC. This chain uses TRBV6-1 with TRBJ1-2; possibly TRBD1 for D (5 bases). Trimming removed 2 bases from V and 3 bases from J, with 19 bases in between. Germline V lookup: CDR1 MNHNS, CDR2 SASEGT. The CDR3 consists of 17 residues.

The rearrangement joins TRBV6-1 to TRBJ2-1; 7 positions match TRBD2. CDR3 length equals 15 residues. V lost 1 base, J lost 2 bases, and 2 bases stayed unmatched. The germline V gene encodes CDR1 MNHNS and CDR2 SASEGT. The CDR3 DNA reads as TGTGCCAGCAGTGAAGAAGCGGGGACCTACAATGAGCAGTTCTTC. Translating it yields CASSEEAGTYNEQFF.

The chain couples TRBV11-2 to TRBJ2-2, with 13 bases lining up with TRBD2. The CDR3 runs 15 residues. The V gene end was trimmed by 4 bases and the J gene end by 4 bases; junction bases not matched to a gene: 0. Germline lookup yields CDR1 SGHAT and CDR2 FQNNGV. For the CDR3, the DNA is TGTGCCAGCAGCTGGACTAGCGGGGGCACCGGGGAGCTGTTTTTT. It codes for CASSWTSGGTGELFF.